One and the same sample provided the 4 T cell receptor beta chains below, sequenced in a study of blood T cells in healthy people across ages. With a J-beta primer mix and a sample-barcoded 5' primer, a second PCR ran roughly 6 to 12 cycles. TCRdb fed the 5' RACE reads into MiXCR, producing one record per CDR3 protein. The data hold over a million distinct CDR3 sequences, with 45% observed a single time. Sequenced material: blood. These receptors were collected from a woman aged 60-75 years in good health.

J is TRBJ2-6 and V is TRBV3-1; D possibly matches TRBD1 or TRBD2 (5 bases each). Germline-derived CDR1 and CDR2 are LGHDT and YNNKEL (reference sequence). Trimming cost V 4 bases and J 0 bases, with 13 bases left between them. CDR3 size: 17 residues. The CDR3 DNA is TGTGCCAGCAGCCTGTGGACGGGGACCTCTGGGGCCAACGTCCTGACTTTC. Amino acid sequence: CASSLWTGTSGANVLTF.

The V call is TRBV5-1, the J call TRBJ2-3; TRBD2 matches 10 bases. J was trimmed by 0 bases and V by 4 bases; bases with no gene match: 11. CDR1 and CDR2 (germline): SGHRS, YFSETQ. The CDR3 sequence is 18 residues long. The CDR3, as DNA: TGCGCCAGCAGCCTACCAAGCGGGAGGGCCCCTAGCACAGATACGCAGTATTTT. The encoded protein is CASSLPSGRAPSTDTQYF.

The chain has TRBV20-1 and TRBJ1-4; 7 positions match TRBD1. This CDR3 has 14 amino acids. Trimming took 4 bases from V and 8 from J; bases not matched to a gene: 10. Germline V CDR1 and CDR2: DFQATT, SNEGSKA (reference sequence). CDR3 in amino acids: CSANPRQGREKLFF. CDR3 nucleotide sequence: TGCAGTGCTAACCCTCGACAGGGCCGCGAAAAACTGTTTTTT.

This clonotype was observed many times. J is TRBJ1-2 and V is TRBV7-9; weak D call: TRBD1 (6 bases). The ends were cut back, 4 bases at V and 0 bases at J, with 9 bases in the middle. The CDR3 extends over 14 amino acids. Germline CDR1 is SEHNR and CDR2 is FQNEAQ (reference sequence). CDR3 amino acids: CASSSGTTNYGYTF. The CDR3 bases are TGTGCCAGCAGCTCAGGGACAACTAACTATGGCTACACCTTC.